This T cell receptor beta chain was obtained from a study of spatial heterogeneity in lung cancer. Study-wide results and limits: For expanded intratumoral alpha and beta TCRs, counts tracked tumor mutation counts.

TCRdb called the 5' RACE reads again in MiXCR, with one record for every CDR3 protein. The table records some 11,000 distinct CDR3 sequences, more than 4% of them present only once. The CDR3 extends over 12 amino acids. V dropped 6 bases and J dropped 5 bases, with 8 bases sitting between them. Germline values: CDR1 MNHEY, CDR2 SMNVEV (reference sequence). Turning to this clonotype: The antigen remains undetermined. As an off-target read in a library built for alpha chains, this beta chain has a frequency of little significance.

Time point indicated: sample taken at primary tumor resection. The sample was lung tumor tissue, taken at surgery. This clonotype originated in a male donor with early-stage non-small cell lung cancer. The chain employs TRBV27 and TRBJ1-5; no firm D call. The CDR3 nucleotides are TGTGCCAGCAGCAACTTACATCAGCCCCAGCATTTT. This translates into CASSNLHQPQHF.